The clone carrying this TCR beta chain has ten or more counts. What it binds is unknown. This sample was taken from a study of Graves' ophthalmopathy and Graves' hyperthyroidism. Excluded: other autoimmune disease, uncontrolled infection, pregnancy or lactation. PBMCs were density-gradient isolated from roughly 10 ml fresh blood. Findings and limits, study-wide: The model's ophthalmopathy progression predictions had approximately 65% sensitivity and approximately 72% specificity.

This CDR3 has 14 residues. The ends lost 5 bases at V and 3 bases at J; junction bases unmatched: 6. Per the germline V gene, CDR1 is SGHTA and CDR2 is FQGNSA. Transcripts of RNA were the source for amplifying TCR beta CDR3 regions. HTBI primers were employed in first-round RT-PCR, then a second-round multiplex PCR followed. MiXCR was run by TCRdb on the multiplex PCR reads, yielding one entry per CDR3 protein. The top ten hold approximately 43% of the sample, which has approximately 700,000 distinct CDR3 sequences, approximately 40% seen once. The source material was peripheral blood. The clonotype comes from an adult man with Graves' ophthalmopathy. The J gene is TRBJ1-2, the V gene TRBV7-2; 7 bases agree with TRBD1. The CDR3 loop is CASSPWTGDYGYTF. The DNA for the CDR3 is TGTGCCAGCAGCCCTTGGACAGGTGACTATGGCTACACCTTC.